Sequencing of this T cell receptor beta chain was carried out in a study of blood T cell repertoires in COVID-19. Study background: Nucleic acid was either cDNA or gDNA, and it came from T cells, B-cell-depleted T cells, or PBMCs.

The participants were between roughly 18 and 100 years old and came from 24 US areas. How the authors handled the data: Amplification of reference gene primers was used by the study to estimate nucleated cell counts. Measured with immunoSEQ multiplex PCR; TCRdb has only the in-frame clones, and not every one. That table supplies the V and J calls and clone size; D and trimming were determined from the DNA. This repertoire shows about 140,000 clones, around four fifths found once; its top ten account for approximately 6%. The TCR was taken from a woman aged 50 to 60 who had recovered from COVID-19. Sequenced material: PBMCs or T cells enriched from blood (not recorded which).

The DNA for the CDR3 is TGTGCCAGCAGTCGACAGGGGGGATCCTACGAGCAGTACGTC. Its protein is CASSRQGGSYEQYV. The rearrangement links TRBV6-5 to TRBJ2-7; 9 positions agree with TRBD1. The ends lost 5 bases at V and 1 base at J; junction bases unmatched: 3. CDR3 size: 14 residues. The germline CDR1 and CDR2 sequences are MNHEY and SVGAGI.